The rows below give T cell receptor beta chains drawn from one sample of a study of identical twins. TCRdb re-called the 5' RACE reads with MiXCR, one entry per CDR3 protein. The sample records 510,000 or so distinct CDR3 sequences, 13% to 15% being singletons. This same sample was also taken into another study, of yellow fever vaccine responses in identical twins.

Sequencing input: CD4+ T cells sorted from blood. The source of these receptors is a woman aged 18-29 years in good health. Both conserved end residues are part of each CDR3. The D gene is left open where the match is weak.

CDR3aa	j_gene	d_gene	v_gene
CASSQDQGAGYGYTF	TRBJ1-2	TRBD1	TRBV4-1
CAISEKDNSFSPLHF	TRBJ1-6	.	TRBV10-3
CASSESRLIQETQYF	TRBJ2-5	.	TRBV25-1
CSVRPDFSGVEQFF	TRBJ2-1	.	TRBV29-1
CASSSGMGSYNEQFF	TRBJ2-1	.	TRBV7-2
CAIRGLAGGRNEQFF	TRBJ2-1	TRBD2	TRBV10-3
CASSRDSDSPLHF	TRBJ1-6	TRBD1	TRBV12-3/TRBV12-4
CASSLTGLETQYF	TRBJ2-5	TRBD1	TRBV7-9
CASSFKGSNQPQHF	TRBJ1-5	.	TRBV28
CASTQGTRGYNEQFF	TRBJ2-1	TRBD2	TRBV5-1
CASRREGRLTDTQYF	TRBJ2-3	TRBD2	TRBV28
CASSFGWGGETQYF	TRBJ2-5	.	TRBV5-1
CASTPTGSSYEQYF	TRBJ2-7	.	TRBV12-3/TRBV12-4
CASTSVGTGGYGYTF	TRBJ1-2	TRBD1	TRBV9
CASSPLEAEQFF	TRBJ2-1	.	TRBV7-9
CASSREPAF	TRBJ1-2	.	TRBV7-2
CASSTGDSKWNTEAFF	TRBJ1-1	.	TRBV5-1
CASSQGMAGGLSGELFF	TRBJ2-2	.	TRBV3-2
CASSSGLAEITDTQYF	TRBJ2-3	TRBD2	TRBV11-2
CASSDPRRGAGELFF	TRBJ2-2	.	TRBV6-1
CASSHLAGGPPNEQFF	TRBJ2-1	TRBD2	TRBV4-1
CASSSPGKGDYEQYF	TRBJ2-7	.	TRBV6-5
CASSLTGGLGTDTQYF	TRBJ2-3	TRBD2	TRBV5-1
CASSTSGTGGIGELFF	TRBJ2-2	TRBD1	TRBV7-9
CSASGLANEQFF	TRBJ2-1	TRBD2	TRBV20-1
CASSPTLAGGPKDTQYF	TRBJ2-3	TRBD2	TRBV4-1
CASSWTLQETQYF	TRBJ2-5	.	TRBV12-3/TRBV12-4
CASSLGIRGYEQFF	TRBJ2-1	.	TRBV5-6
CASSGTETYNEQFF	TRBJ2-1	.	TRBV2
CASSETSRTSGSADTQYF	TRBJ2-3	TRBD2	TRBV10-2
CASSRPGVGYNEQFF	TRBJ2-1	.	TRBV3-1
CASTLAGGPYNEQFF	TRBJ2-1	TRBD2	TRBV6-2/TRBV6-3
CSVEWGQGNTEAFF	TRBJ1-1	.	TRBV29-1
CASSPDRASGELFF	TRBJ2-2	TRBD1	TRBV5-1
CASSLTSGGETQYF	TRBJ2-5	TRBD2	TRBV7-9
CASSSLGGRSNQPQHF	TRBJ1-5	.	TRBV12-3/TRBV12-4
CAISESVVGNQPQHF	TRBJ1-5	.	TRBV10-3
CASSLVAGNYNEQFF	TRBJ2-1	.	TRBV5-1
CASSWGGTAYNEQFF	TRBJ2-1	.	TRBV5-1
CSASSVLAGGSYNEQFF	TRBJ2-1	TRBD2	TRBV20-1
CASSAKQGKNDEQYF	TRBJ2-7	TRBD1	TRBV28
CASGNPPRTDTQYF	TRBJ2-3	.	TRBV6-2/TRBV6-3
CASSEGPFLSTDTQYF	TRBJ2-3	.	TRBV2
CSPQGGETQYF	TRBJ2-5	.	TRBV20-1
CAISAELGTQYF	TRBJ2-5	.	TRBV10-3
CASSENGNNINEQFF	TRBJ2-1	.	TRBV2
CASSGGQVPYNEQFF	TRBJ2-1	.	TRBV6-1
CASSPTAGGADTQYF	TRBJ2-3	TRBD1	TRBV18
CASRNLGAPYEQYF	TRBJ2-7	.	TRBV12-3/TRBV12-4
CASKPNYENTGELFF	TRBJ2-2	.	TRBV12-3/TRBV12-4
CASTGTRDRDNEQFF	TRBJ2-1	TRBD1	TRBV5-1
CASTPDRQNTEAFF	TRBJ1-1	TRBD1	TRBV12-3/TRBV12-4
CASSLEPAGAVYF	TRBJ2-5	TRBD2	TRBV7-9
CSVPVPDTQYF	TRBJ2-3	.	TRBV29-1
CASSLLAGGNQPQHF	TRBJ1-5	TRBD1	TRBV27
CATSRDWLGTEAFF	TRBJ1-1	.	TRBV15
CASSPPWRGGGTDTQYF	TRBJ2-3	TRBD2	TRBV7-8
CASSQDRGRLAASTDTQYF	TRBJ2-3	TRBD2	TRBV3-1